These 9 T cell receptor beta chains share one sample of origin, sequenced in a study of blood T cell repertoires in COVID-19. The assay was immunoSEQ multiplex PCR, and TCRdb's table has in-frame clones only and misses some. This table has about 150,000 clones, about 89% appearing once. The sample comprised peripheral blood. The source is a man aged 45 to 65 who had recovered from COVID-19.

Here the CDR3 reads CASSEPRDRGRNEKLFF. The CDR3 coding sequence is TGTGCCAGCAGCGAGCCTCGGGACAGGGGGCGAAACGAAAAACTGTTTTTT. The J gene is TRBJ1-4, the V gene TRBV5-6; 12 bases fit TRBD1. The CDR3 has 17 residues. The germline V gene has CDR1 SGHDT and CDR2 YYEEEE. Trimming removed 4 bases from V and 8 bases from J; junction bases left unmatched: 12.

The gene calls are TRBV7-8 and TRBJ2-2; tentative D call: TRBD1 (6 bases). The CDR3 has 14 residues. The germline V and J ends were trimmed by 7 bases and 2 bases, with 11 bases remaining between them. In germline, CDR1 is SGHVS, CDR2 FQNEAQ. CDR3 residues: CASTTGVNTGELFF. The CDR3 nucleotides read TGTGCCAGCACGACAGGTGTAAACACCGGGGAGCTGTTTTTT.

This chain uses TRBV4-2 with TRBJ2-3, with D hard to call. The CDR3 loop spans 15 amino acids. Trimming left V 2 bases short and J 0 bases short, with 9 bases between. In germline, CDR1 is LGHNA, CDR2 YNFKEQ. The CDR3 bases are TGTGCCAGCAGCCAAAGCCACCTCAGCACAGATACGCAGTATTTT. As protein: CASSQSHLSTDTQYF.

The chain has TRBV4-2 and TRBJ2-1, with TRBD2 matching over 12 bases. There are 17 residues in the CDR3. The J segment lost 1 base and the V segment lost 4 bases, leaving 5 bases of the junction unmatched. CDR1 is LGHNA, CDR2 YNFKEQ, per germline. The DNA of the CDR3 is TGTGCCAGCAGCCGAAGACTAGCGGGGGATTCCTACAATGAGCAGTTCTTC. It translates to CASSRRLAGDSYNEQFF.

The chain has TRBV9 and TRBJ2-3; D perhaps matches TRBD2 (5 bases). The V gene's germline CDR1 is SGDLS and CDR2 YYNGEE. This CDR3 region has 16 residues. The ends were cut back, 1 base at V and 0 bases at J, with 12 bases in the middle. This chain's CDR3 is CASSVTGRTSTDTQYF. For the CDR3, the DNA is TGTGCCAGCAGCGTAACTGGGAGAACGAGCACAGATACGCAGTATTTT.

V gene TRBV11-2 combines with J gene TRBJ2-2; tentative D call: TRBD1 (5 bases). CDR1 and CDR2 from the germline V gene are SGHAT and FQNNGV. The V gene lost 7 bases and the J gene lost 1 base, with 10 bases spanning the gap. This CDR3 contains 14 residues. The CDR3 region is CASTADRNTGELFF. CDR3 in DNA: TGTGCCAGCACCGCCGACAGGAACACCGGGGAGCTGTTTTTT. The whole variable domain, filled in from reference TRBV11-2 and TRBJ2-2, reads EAGVAQSPRYKIIEKRQSVAFWCNPISGHATLYWYQQILGQGPKLLIQFQNNGVVDDSQLPKDRFSAERLKGVDSTLKIQPAKLEDSAVYLCASTADRNTGELFFGEGSRLTVL.

The CDR3 coding sequence is TGTGCCAGCAGCCTCACAGGGTCCCCCTTCTACAATGAGCAGTTCTTC. Its protein is CASSLTGSPFYNEQFF. V and J are TRBV6-2 or TRBV6-3 and TRBJ2-1; tentative D call: TRBD1 (6 bases). This CDR3 comprises 16 residues. V dropped 6 bases and J dropped 3 bases, with 18 bases sitting between them. Germline CDR1 reads MNHEY; CDR2 reads SVGEGT.

The chain uses TRBV9 and TRBJ2-3; no definite D call. The V gene lost 4 bases and the J gene lost 2 bases, with 17 bases spanning the gap. The CDR3 is 16 residues long. The V gene's germline CDR1 is SGDLS and CDR2 YYNGEE. The CDR3 DNA is TGTGCCAGCAGCTCACGACTCTACGGGTCCACAGATACGCAGTATTTT. Translating gives CASSSRLYGSTDTQYF.

This clone has just a few counts. This sequence joins TRBV2 and TRBJ2-1, with 12 bases identical to TRBD2. The CDR3 sequence is 15 residues long. V lost 6 bases, J lost 2 bases, and 2 bases stayed unmatched. The germline CDR1 and CDR2 sequences are SNHLY and FYNNEI. The CDR3 bases are TGTGCCAGCAGGGCTAGCGGGGGGGCCTACAATGAGCAGTTCTTC. Translation: CASRASGGAYNEQFF.